Sequencing of this T cell receptor (beta chain) was carried out in a study of PD-1 blockade in classical Hodgkin lymphoma. About the research overall: Patients in the cohort were put on intravenous nivolumab, 3 mg/kg every 2 weeks. Broader study findings: With respect to the repertoire differences, their causes, possibly disease activity or prior therapy, remain undefined. There was a significant rise in CD4+ TCR diversity by C4D1, with no such rise for CD8+.

Assay used: immunoSEQ multiplex PCR; TCRdb lists only in-frame clones, some missing. The sample carries around 9,500 clones, about three quarters recorded once. Trimming took off 0 bases at V and 6 bases at J, with 9 bases between the two ends. The length of the CDR3 is 13 residues. The germline V gene encodes CDR1 MNHNY and CDR2 SVGAGI (reference sequence). Time point meaning: cycle 4 day 1 (C4D1), after less than seven weeks of nivolumab. Autologous stem cell transplantation was followed by relapse in every patient, and brentuximab vedotin exposure varied. Negative selection with magnetic separation was used to purify CD4+ T cells from thawed PBMCs. Notes on this clone: Its antigen is as yet unknown.

The chain recombines TRBV6-6 with TRBJ2-7; D is unclear. Here the sequenced sample was CD4+ T cells from blood, taken before the fourth cycle of nivolumab. The sequence derives from a human donor with classical Hodgkin lymphoma. The CDR3 loop is CASSYSIGSEQYV. The CDR3 coding sequence is TGTGCCAGCAGTTACTCGATAGGGTCCGAGCAGTACGTC.